Listed here is a single TCR beta chain. Its cognate antigen is unknown. CDR3 length: 15 residues. Germline assignment: CDR1 SGHRS and CDR2 YFSETQ. V lost 4 bases, J lost 4 bases, and 15 bases lay in between. This record belongs to a study of blood T cells in healthy people across ages. Points from the study as a whole: Versus aged donors, long-lived donors had higher diversity and more naive CD4+ cells. Underestimates were what the diversity estimates from one million T cells were considered to be. Researchers said unsorted PBMCs prevented a conclusive naive versus antigen-experienced comparison.

Primers used in a second PCR of about 7 to 11 cycles were a sample-barcoded 5' primer and a J-beta primer mix. TCRdb re-called the 5' RACE reads with MiXCR, one entry per CDR3 protein. This repertoire shows more than 500,000 distinct CDR3 sequences, about 26% found once; its top ten account for less than 20%. Sequenced sample: blood. V and J are TRBV5-1 and TRBJ1-5, with D possibly matching TRBD1 (5 bases). The sequence was collected from a woman between 65 and 79 years old in good health. As DNA, the CDR3 is TGCGCCAGCAGCCCTACCGGGACGGCTAATCAGCCCCAGCATTTT. Encoded protein: CASSPTGTANQPQHF.